This T cell receptor (beta chain) comes out of a study of T cell responses to AZD1222 COVID-19 vaccine. Here immunoSEQ multiplex PCR was the method, and the copy in TCRdb shows in-frame clones only, minus some. The table lists 100,000 to 150,000 clones, around nine tenths of them singletons. Germline V CDR1 and CDR2: SNHLY, FYNNEI. The ends were cut back, 8 bases at V and 0 bases at J, with 23 bases in the middle. The length of the CDR3 is 18 residues. This clone appeared a single time. This chain uses TRBV2 with TRBJ1-5; tentatively, D is TRBD1 (6 bases). The source of this sequence is an adult in good health. The starting material was peripheral blood, obtained on day 0 of AZD1222 vaccination. CDR3 protein: CASGFGLRGQFSNQPQHF. The CDR3 DNA reads TGTGCCAGCGGGTTCGGTCTTAGGGGACAATTTAGCAATCAGCCCCAGCATTTT.